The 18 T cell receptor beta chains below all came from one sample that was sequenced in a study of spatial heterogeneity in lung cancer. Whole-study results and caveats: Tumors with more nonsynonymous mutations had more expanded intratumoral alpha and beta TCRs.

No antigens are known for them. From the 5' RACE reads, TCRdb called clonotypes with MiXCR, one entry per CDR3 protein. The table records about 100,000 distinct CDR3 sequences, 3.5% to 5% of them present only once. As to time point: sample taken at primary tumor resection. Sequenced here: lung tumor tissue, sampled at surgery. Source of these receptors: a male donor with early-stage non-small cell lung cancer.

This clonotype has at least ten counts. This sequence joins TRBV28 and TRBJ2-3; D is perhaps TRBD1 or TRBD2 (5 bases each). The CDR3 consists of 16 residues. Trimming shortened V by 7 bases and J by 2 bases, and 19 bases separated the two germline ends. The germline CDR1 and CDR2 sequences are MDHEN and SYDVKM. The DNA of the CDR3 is TGTGCCAGCACCCCCTATGGGGGTAGCGACACAGATACGCAGTATTTT. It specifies CASTPYGGSDTDTQYF.

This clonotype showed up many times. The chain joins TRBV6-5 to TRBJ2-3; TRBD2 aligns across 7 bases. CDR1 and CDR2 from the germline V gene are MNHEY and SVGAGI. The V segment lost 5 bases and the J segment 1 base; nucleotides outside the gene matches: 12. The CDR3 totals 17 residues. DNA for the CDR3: TGTGCCAGCAGTCCTCCCCCTGCGGGAGAAGGCACAGATACGCAGTATTTT. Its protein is CASSPPPAGEGTDTQYF.

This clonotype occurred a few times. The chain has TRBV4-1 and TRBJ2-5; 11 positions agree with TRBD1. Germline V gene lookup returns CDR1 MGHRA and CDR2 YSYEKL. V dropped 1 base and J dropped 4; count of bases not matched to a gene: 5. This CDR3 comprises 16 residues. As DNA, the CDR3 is TGCGCCAGCAGCCAAGCGGGACAGGGGGGAGGAGAGACCCAGTACTTC. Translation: CASSQAGQGGGETQYF.

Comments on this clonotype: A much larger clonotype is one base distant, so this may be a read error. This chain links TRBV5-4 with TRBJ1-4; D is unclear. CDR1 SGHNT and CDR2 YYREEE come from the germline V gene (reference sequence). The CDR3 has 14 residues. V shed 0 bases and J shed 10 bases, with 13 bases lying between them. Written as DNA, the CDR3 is TGTGCCAGCAGCTTGGGCATGGAAACGAGAAAACTGTTTTTT. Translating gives CASSLGMETRKLFF. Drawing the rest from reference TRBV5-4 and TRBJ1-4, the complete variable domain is ETGVTQSPTHLIKTRGQQVTLRCSSQSGHNTVSWYQQALGQGPQFIFQYYREEENGRGNFPPRFSGLQFPNYSSELNVNALELDDSALYLCASSLGMETRKLFFGSGTQLSVL.

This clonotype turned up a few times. The CDR3 nucleotides read TGTGCCAGCAGACCATTGGGGGTCTTTACTGGAAACACCATATATTTT. Protein sequence: CASRPLGVFTGNTIYF. The chain links TRBV12-3 or TRBV12-4 to TRBJ1-3, with a possible D match to TRBD1 (5 bases). Trimming stripped 6 bases from V and 2 bases from J, with 17 bases between. CDR3 size: 16 residues.

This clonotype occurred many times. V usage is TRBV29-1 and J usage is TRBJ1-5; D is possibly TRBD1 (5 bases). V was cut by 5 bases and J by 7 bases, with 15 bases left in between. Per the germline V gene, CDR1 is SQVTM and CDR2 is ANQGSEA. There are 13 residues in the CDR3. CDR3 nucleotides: TGCAGCGTTTCTCAGGGAGAGGGACAGCCCCAGCATTTT. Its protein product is CSVSQGEGQPQHF.

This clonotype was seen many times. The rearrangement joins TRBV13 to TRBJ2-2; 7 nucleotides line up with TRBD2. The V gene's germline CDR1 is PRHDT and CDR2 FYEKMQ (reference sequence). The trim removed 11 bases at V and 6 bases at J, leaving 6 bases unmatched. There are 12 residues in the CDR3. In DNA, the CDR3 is TGTGCCTCCCAGCGGGAAGCCGGGGAGCTGTTTTTT. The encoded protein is CASQREAGELFF. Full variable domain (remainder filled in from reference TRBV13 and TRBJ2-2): AAGVIQSPRHLIKEKRETATLKCYPIPRHDTVYWYQQGPGQDPQFLISFYEKMQSDKGSIPDRFSAQQFSDYHSELNMSSLELGDSALYFCASQREAGELFFGEGSRLTVL.

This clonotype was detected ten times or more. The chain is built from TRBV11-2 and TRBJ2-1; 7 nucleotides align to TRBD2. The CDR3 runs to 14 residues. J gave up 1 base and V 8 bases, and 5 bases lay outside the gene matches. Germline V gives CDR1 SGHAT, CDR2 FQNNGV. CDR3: CASGGSRSYNEQFF. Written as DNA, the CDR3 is TGTGCCAGCGGCGGGAGTAGGTCCTACAATGAGCAGTTCTTC.

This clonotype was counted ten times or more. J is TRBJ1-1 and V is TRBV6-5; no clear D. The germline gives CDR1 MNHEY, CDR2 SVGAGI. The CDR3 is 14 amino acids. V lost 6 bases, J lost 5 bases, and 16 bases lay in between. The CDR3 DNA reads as TGTGCCAGCAGCCTAAGTGGGAAACGGACTGAAGCTTTCTTT. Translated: CASSLSGKRTEAFF.

CDR3 nucleotides: TGTGCCAGCAGCCCCGACAGGGTGCCAACAAATGGCTACACCTTC. As protein: CASSPDRVPTNGYTF. The chain carries TRBV6-5 and TRBJ1-2; TRBD1 agrees at 7 bases. Germline trimming cut 6 bases from V and 6 bases from J; bases unmatched to any gene: 13. Looked up from germline, CDR1 is MNHEY and CDR2 is SVGAGI. CDR3 length: 15 amino acids.

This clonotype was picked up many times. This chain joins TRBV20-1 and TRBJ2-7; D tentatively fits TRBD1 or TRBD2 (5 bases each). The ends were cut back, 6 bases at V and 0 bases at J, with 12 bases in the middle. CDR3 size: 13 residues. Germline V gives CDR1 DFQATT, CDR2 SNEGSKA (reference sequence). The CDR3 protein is CSAVRGDSYEQYF. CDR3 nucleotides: TGCAGTGCCGTTAGAGGGGACTCCTACGAGCAGTACTTC.

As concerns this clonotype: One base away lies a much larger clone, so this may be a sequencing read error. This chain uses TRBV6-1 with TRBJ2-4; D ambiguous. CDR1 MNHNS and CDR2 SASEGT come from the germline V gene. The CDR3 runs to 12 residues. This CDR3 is CASSEGKNIKYF. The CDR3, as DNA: TGTGCCAGCTCGGAAGGGAAAAACATTAAGTACTTC.

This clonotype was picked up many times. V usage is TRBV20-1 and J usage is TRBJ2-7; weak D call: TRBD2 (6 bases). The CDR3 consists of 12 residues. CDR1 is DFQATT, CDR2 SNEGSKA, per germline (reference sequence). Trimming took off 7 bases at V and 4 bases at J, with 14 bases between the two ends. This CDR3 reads CSVRGNQYEQYF. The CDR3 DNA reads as TGCAGTGTACGGGGGAACCAGTACGAGCAGTACTTC.

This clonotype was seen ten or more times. The CDR3 reads CAASGRAGDTQYF. Here the CDR3 DNA reads TGTGCCGCCTCCGGGAGGGCTGGAGATACGCAGTATTTT. The J gene is TRBJ2-3, the V gene TRBV3-1; 8 bases match TRBD2. CDR1 is LGHDT, CDR2 YNNKEL, per germline (reference sequence). V shed 11 bases, J shed 5 bases, and the junction held 9 bases outside the gene matches. The CDR3 runs 13 residues.

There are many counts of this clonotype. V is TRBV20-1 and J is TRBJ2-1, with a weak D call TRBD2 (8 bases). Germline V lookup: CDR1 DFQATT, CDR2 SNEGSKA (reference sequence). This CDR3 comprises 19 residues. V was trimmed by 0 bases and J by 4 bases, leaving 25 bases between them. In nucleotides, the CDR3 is TGCAGTGCTAGAGATATTCAGGGGGTAGCTAGCGGGCAATACAATGAGCAGTTCTTC. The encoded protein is CSARDIQGVASGQYNEQFF.

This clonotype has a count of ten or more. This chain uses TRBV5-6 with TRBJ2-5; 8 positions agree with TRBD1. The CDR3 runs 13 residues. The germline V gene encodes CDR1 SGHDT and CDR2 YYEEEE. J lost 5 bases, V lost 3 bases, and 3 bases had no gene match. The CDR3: CASSSTGGETQYF. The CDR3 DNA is TGTGCCAGCAGCTCTACAGGGGGTGAGACCCAGTACTTC.

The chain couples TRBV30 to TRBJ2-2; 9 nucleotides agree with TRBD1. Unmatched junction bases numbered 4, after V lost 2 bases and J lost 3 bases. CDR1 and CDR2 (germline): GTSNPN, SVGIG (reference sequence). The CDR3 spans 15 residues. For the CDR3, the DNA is TGTGCCTGGAGTCCCGGGACAGGGTACACCGGGGAGCTGTTTTTT. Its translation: CAWSPGTGYTGELFF.

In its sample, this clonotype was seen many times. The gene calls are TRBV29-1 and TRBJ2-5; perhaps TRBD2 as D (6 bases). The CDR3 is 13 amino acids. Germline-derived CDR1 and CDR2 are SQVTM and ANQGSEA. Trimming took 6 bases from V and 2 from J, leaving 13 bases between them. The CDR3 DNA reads TGCAGCGTGGCGGGGACGGAGCAAGAGACCCAGTACTTC. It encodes CSVAGTEQETQYF.